This paragraph covers one T cell receptor beta chain sequence. J gave up 6 bases and V 6 bases, and 10 bases lay outside the gene matches. The CDR3 covers 15 residues. CDR1 is SGHRS and CDR2 is YFSETQ in the germline V gene. Data came from immunoSEQ multiplex PCR; TCRdb stores just in-frame clones and leaves some out. Among roughly 410,000 clones listed, 89% were seen once. The data derive from a study of blood T cell repertoires in COVID-19. Study at large: The cDNA or gDNA used as material had been derived from T cells, B-cell-depleted T cells, or PBMCs.

The source is a middle-aged woman with COVID-19, enrolled during active disease. Sample: peripheral blood. The chain is built from TRBV5-1 and TRBJ2-2; 8 bases are a match to TRBD2. This chain's CDR3 is CASNAETSVPGELFF. The CDR3 DNA sequence: TGCGCCAGCAACGCGGAGACTAGCGTTCCCGGGGAGCTGTTTTTT.